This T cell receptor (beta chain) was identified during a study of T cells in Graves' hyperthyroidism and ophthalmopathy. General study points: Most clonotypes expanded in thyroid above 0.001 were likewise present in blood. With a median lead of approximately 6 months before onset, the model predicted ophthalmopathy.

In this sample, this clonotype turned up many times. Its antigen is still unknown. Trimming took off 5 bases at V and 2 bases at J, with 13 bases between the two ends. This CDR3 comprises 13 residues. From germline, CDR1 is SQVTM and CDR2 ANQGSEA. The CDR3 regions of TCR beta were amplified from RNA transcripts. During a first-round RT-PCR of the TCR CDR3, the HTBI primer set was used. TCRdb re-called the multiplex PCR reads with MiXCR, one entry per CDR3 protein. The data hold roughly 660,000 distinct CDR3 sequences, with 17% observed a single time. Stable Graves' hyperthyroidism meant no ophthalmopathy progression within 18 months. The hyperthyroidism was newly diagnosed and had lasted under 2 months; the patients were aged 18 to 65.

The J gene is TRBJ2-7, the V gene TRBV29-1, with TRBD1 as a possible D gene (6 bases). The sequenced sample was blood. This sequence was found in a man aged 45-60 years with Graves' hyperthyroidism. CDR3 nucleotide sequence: TGCAGCGTTCTTAACCCAGGGGCCTACGAGCAGTACTTC. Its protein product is CSVLNPGAYEQYF.